The entry that follows covers one T cell receptor beta chain sequence. The same CDR3 can be traced to other DNA sequences in this sample. These data come from a study of blood T cell repertoires in COVID-19. As for the study in general: Sites in the United States, Italy and Spain provided acute and convalescent COVID-19 samples. From T cells, B-cell-depleted T cells, or PBMCs came the material, which was cDNA or gDNA.

Authors' data handling: Nucleated cell counts were estimated from reference gene primer amplification. TCRdb's table, derived via immunoSEQ multiplex PCR, lists solely in-frame clones and lacks some. V, J and clone size are taken as reported in that table, and D and trimming were inferred from the DNA itself. This sample has tens of thousands of clones, with 84% found just once. This CDR3 region has 16 residues. Deletions cut 0 bases from V and 3 bases from J, with 12 bases between. Germline CDR1 SGHRS, CDR2 YFSETQ. The sequencing sample was made of peripheral blood. The clonotype originates from a human donor in a cohort sampled during active COVID-19. The V call is TRBV5-1, the J call TRBJ2-2; no definite D call. The CDR3 DNA is TGCGCCAGCAGCTTGGGACCCCGCGGAGACACCGGGGAGCTGTTTTTT. Protein sequence: CASSLGPRGDTGELFF.